These 30 T cell receptor beta chains were sequenced from one sample in a study of beta chain features in type 1 diabetes. Study-level points and caveats: TCRB CDR3 length was moderately but significantly reduced in all four CD4+ subsets of Type 1 diabetes patients.

These receptors have no known antigen. Investigators reverse transcribed all isolated RNA, so they sequenced expressed TCRB transcripts. Profiled with immunoSEQ multiplex PCR; TCRdb holds only in-frame clones, not every one. The table has 150,000 or so clones, 63% seen once. The source material was naive CD4+ T cells from blood. All receptors derive from a man aged 25 to 40 with type 1 diabetes.

This chain joins TRBV29-1 and TRBJ2-5; D call uncertain. Germline V gene lookup returns CDR1 SQVTM and CDR2 ANQGSEA. CDR3 length equals 13 residues. Deletions cut 4 bases from V and 4 bases from J, with 13 bases between. CDR3 DNA sequence: TGCAGCGTTGCTTGGGGATCGGGAGAGACCCAGTACTTC. It translates to CSVAWGSGETQYF.

The chain carries TRBV29-1 and TRBJ1-5; the D is unclear. This CDR3 is 12 amino acids long. The germline CDR1 and CDR2 sequences are SQVTM and ANQGSEA. V shed 6 bases and J shed 0 bases, with 6 bases lying between them. Here the CDR3 reads CSVGYSNQPQHF. CDR3 nucleotides: TGCAGCGTGGGTTATAGCAATCAGCCCCAGCATTTT.

This clone was found a few times. The chain combines TRBV9 with TRBJ1-1, with D maybe TRBD1 (6 bases). The length of the CDR3 is 15 residues. Germline CDR1 and CDR2: SGDLS and YYNGEE. Trimming removed 5 bases from V and 7 bases from J, with 21 bases in between. The DNA of the CDR3 is TGTGCCAGCAGGCCCGCTGAGTGGGGGCGTTATGAAGCTTTCTTT. Protein product: CASRPAEWGRYEAFF. The full variable domain, with the rest looked up from reference TRBV9 and TRBJ1-1, is DSGVTQTPKHLITATGQRVTLRCSPRSGDLSVYWYQQSLDQGLQFLIQYYNGEERAKGNILERFSAQQFPDLHSELNLSSLELGDSALYFCASRPAEWGRYEAFFGQGTRLTVV.

With regard to this clone: One end of the junction fails to match germline, which may point to a read error. The chain combines TRBV7-7 with TRBJ2-3; TRBD2 agrees at 8 bases. CDR1 SSHAT and CDR2 FNYEAQ come from the germline V gene (reference sequence). The CDR3 runs to 19 residues. The CDR3 protein is CASSSLAPTLSGGPDTQYF. The CDR3 DNA reads TGTGCTAGCAGCTCACTTGCACCGACTTTAAGCGGGGGCCCAGATACGCAGTATTTT.

This clone was seen only a few times. The chain carries TRBV30 and TRBJ1-2; perhaps TRBD1 as D (6 bases). Germline V CDR1 and CDR2: GTSNPN, SVGIG (reference sequence). This CDR3 comprises 15 residues. V gave up 2 bases and J gave up 4 bases, with 17 bases separating them. The CDR3 DNA reads TGTGCCTGGAGTCGTAAGGAACAGGGCCGCTATGGCTACACCTTC. This sequence encodes CAWSRKEQGRYGYTF.

This clone was counted only a few times. The chain uses TRBV30 and TRBJ2-7, with TRBD1 as a possible D gene (6 bases). The CDR3 sequence is 14 residues long. Trimming took 4 bases from V and 7 from J, leaving 20 bases between them. The germline gives CDR1 GTSNPN, CDR2 SVGIG (reference sequence). DNA for the CDR3: TGTGCCTGGAACAGGGCAGCGATGGATGGGGAGCAGTACTTC. Protein product: CAWNRAAMDGEQYF.

This clone was seen a few times. The junction differs from germline at one of its ends, possibly a read error. The rearrangement links TRBV23-1 to TRBJ1-1; D call uncertain. TRBV23-1 is placed among ORFs of uncertain function. This CDR3 spans 12 amino acids. The CDR3 region is CASSQSKHEGSF. For the CDR3, the DNA is TGCGCCAGCAGTCAATCTAAGCACGAGGGAAGCTTT.

J is TRBJ2-6 and V is TRBV7-9; D gene ambiguous. CDR3 size: 17 residues. Germline CDR1 is SEHNR and CDR2 is FQNEAQ (reference sequence). Trimming cost V 6 bases and J 3 bases, with 18 bases left between them. CDR3 in amino acids: CASSPLVLKDGANVLTF. The CDR3 DNA sequence: TGTGCCAGCAGTCCGCTTGTACTGAAGGATGGGGCCAACGTCCTGACTTTC.

This chain connects TRBV7-8 to TRBJ2-1, with TRBD2 identical over 7 bases. The CDR3 sequence is 13 residues long. V dropped 5 bases and J dropped 6; count of bases not matched to a gene: 4. CDR1 SGHVS and CDR2 FQNEAQ come from the germline V gene. The CDR3 sequence: CASSRRLANEQFF. The DNA for the CDR3 is TGTGCCAGCAGCCGTCGACTAGCCAATGAGCAGTTCTTC.

V usage is TRBV4-3 and J usage is TRBJ2-7; 8 bases map to TRBD1. The length of the CDR3 is 15 residues. The junction had 7 bases not matched to a gene; V was cut back by 4 bases and J by 2 bases. Germline CDR1 and CDR2: LGHNA and YSLEER. The CDR3 DNA sequence: TGCGCCAGCAGCCGGGGGCAGGGGGCCACCTACGAGCAGTACTTC. It translates to CASSRGQGATYEQYF.

As regards this clone: Distinct nucleotide sequences in the sample also encode this CDR3. This chain joins TRBV9 and TRBJ1-2; no reliable D call. CDR1 SGDLS and CDR2 YYNGEE come from the germline V gene. The ends were cut back, 2 bases at V and 2 bases at J, with 7 bases in the middle. This CDR3 has 13 amino acids. CDR3 loop: CASSVDRNYGYTF. The CDR3 region has the DNA TGTGCCAGCAGCGTCGACCGCAACTATGGCTACACCTTC. The full variable domain, rest sourced from reference TRBV9 and TRBJ1-2, is DSGVTQTPKHLITATGQRVTLRCSPRSGDLSVYWYQQSLDQGLQFLIQYYNGEERAKGNILERFSAQQFPDLHSELNLSSLELGDSALYFCASSVDRNYGYTFGSGTRLTVV.

This clone has only a few counts. J is TRBJ1-1 and V is TRBV6-6; D not resolved. The CDR3 is made up of 14 amino acids. Trimming stripped 11 bases from V and 1 base from J, with 17 bases between. Germline CDR1 is MNHNY and CDR2 is SVGAGI (reference sequence). CDR3 amino acids: CAGVAQLGNTEAFF. CDR3 nucleotides: TGTGCCGGAGTCGCCCAGTTGGGGAACACTGAAGCTTTCTTT.

This clone turned up a few times. The chain couples TRBV11-2 to TRBJ2-5, with D perhaps matching TRBD1 (5 bases). The V gene lost 0 bases and the J gene lost 4 bases, with 12 bases spanning the gap. Germline-derived CDR1 and CDR2 are SGHAT and FQNNGV. CDR3 length: 15 residues. CDR3 loop: CASSLEGRAPETQYF. The CDR3 nucleotides are TGTGCCAGCAGCTTAGAGGGCAGGGCCCCAGAGACCCAGTACTTC. Full variable domain (rest looked up from reference TRBV11-2 and TRBJ2-5): EAGVAQSPRYKIIEKRQSVAFWCNPISGHATLYWYQQILGQGPKLLIQFQNNGVVDDSQLPKDRFSAERLKGVDSTLKIQPAKLEDSAVYLCASSLEGRAPETQYFGPGTRLLVL.

In this sample, this clone turned up a few times. V and J are TRBV29-1 and TRBJ2-7, with 8 bases matching TRBD2. This CDR3 is built from 12 residues. CDR1 and CDR2 (germline): SQVTM, ANQGSEA. Trimming took 3 bases from V and 6 from J; bases not matched to a gene: 4. CDR3 protein: CSVESAGGEQYF. CDR3 DNA sequence: TGCAGCGTTGAGTCGGCGGGAGGCGAGCAGTACTTC.

The chain recombines TRBV9 with TRBJ2-7; D perhaps matches TRBD1 (6 bases). CDR1 is SGDLS, CDR2 YYNGEE, per germline. V dropped 0 bases and J dropped 3 bases, with 10 bases sitting between them. CDR3 length: 14 residues. This CDR3 reads CASSVGGHGYEQYF. In DNA form, the CDR3 reads TGTGCCAGCAGCGTAGGGGGGCACGGCTACGAGCAGTACTTC.

The gene calls are TRBV7-9 and TRBJ2-7, with D uncertain. Germline CDR1 is SEHNR and CDR2 is FQNEAQ (reference sequence). CDR3 length: 12 amino acids. The V end lost 5 bases, the J end lost 6 bases, and 11 bases lay between the germline ends. The CDR3 reads CASSLLLSEQYF. CDR3 DNA sequence: TGTGCCAGCAGCCTTCTTCTCAGCGAGCAGTACTTC. The entire variable domain, with the rest obtained from reference TRBV7-9 and TRBJ2-7, is as follows: DTGVSQNPRHKITKRGQNVTFRCDPISEHNRLYWYRQTLGQGPEFLTYFQNEAQLEKSRLLSDRFSAERPKGSFSTLEIQRTEQGDSAMYLCASSLLLSEQYFGPGTRLTVT.

The J gene is TRBJ2-3, the V gene TRBV2; 9 nucleotides align to TRBD1. CDR1 and CDR2 from the germline V gene are SNHLY and FYNNEI. The CDR3 has 15 residues. Unmatched junction bases numbered 4, after V lost 4 bases and J lost 2 bases. The CDR3 region has the DNA TGTGCCAGCAGTGCACAGGGGGCCACCACAGATACGCAGTATTTT. It codes for CASSAQGATTDTQYF.

CDR3 DNA sequence: TGCGCCAGCAGCCAAGGGACAGCCTCTAGCACAGATACGCAGTATTTT. Amino acids: CASSQGTASSTDTQYF. V gene TRBV4-3 combines with J gene TRBJ2-3; D may be TRBD1 (6 bases). This CDR3 is built from 16 residues. Germline lookup yields CDR1 LGHNA and CDR2 YSLEER. V was cut by 1 base and J by 0 bases, with 11 bases left in between.

J is TRBJ1-2 and V is TRBV5-1; D possibly corresponds to TRBD1 (6 bases). Per the germline V gene, CDR1 is SGHRS and CDR2 is YFSETQ. The V end was cut by 1 base, the J end by 6 bases, with 13 bases between. The CDR3 totals 14 residues. CDR3 region: CASSLQQGADGYTF. In nucleotides, the CDR3 is TGCGCCAGCAGCTTGCAACAGGGAGCTGATGGCTACACCTTC.

This clone was seen only a few times. The gene calls are TRBV5-4 and TRBJ2-1; D is perhaps TRBD2 (6 bases). CDR3 length: 15 residues. V gave up 0 bases and J gave up 5 bases, with 12 bases separating them. Germline V gene sequence: CDR1 SGHNT, CDR2 YYREEE (reference sequence). In DNA form, the CDR3 reads TGTGCCAGCAGCTTGGGACTAGAGGACAACAATGAGCAGTTCTTC. This gives the protein CASSLGLEDNNEQFF.

This chain links TRBV7-9 with TRBJ2-7; D unresolved. The germline V and J ends were trimmed by 2 bases and 6 bases, with 14 bases remaining between them. This CDR3 has 14 residues. In germline, CDR1 is SEHNR, CDR2 FQNEAQ (reference sequence). DNA of the CDR3: TGTGCCAGCAGCTTACGCCTTGCCAGTGGCGAGCAGTACTTC. Its translation: CASSLRLASGEQYF.

The DNA for the CDR3 is TGTGCCAGCCGGAGACAGGGTAGCCGCACAGATACGCAGTATTTT. Its protein product is CASRRQGSRTDTQYF. V and J are TRBV25-1 and TRBJ2-3; 7 bases fit TRBD1. Germline CDR1 and CDR2: MGHDK and SYGVNS. J gave up 1 base and V 8 bases, and 9 bases lay outside the gene matches. The CDR3 consists of 15 residues.

The genes are TRBV2 and TRBJ2-3, with a possible D match to TRBD2 (6 bases). V was clipped by 3 bases and J by 2 bases, with 15 bases between them. Germline-derived CDR1 and CDR2 are SNHLY and FYNNEI. The CDR3 covers 16 residues. The CDR3 loop is CASSDNAGQYTDTQYF. The CDR3 region has the DNA TGTGCCAGCAGTGATAACGCGGGGCAATACACAGATACGCAGTATTTT.

The rearrangement links TRBV4-3 to TRBJ2-3, with D possibly being TRBD1 (5 bases). Germline values: CDR1 LGHNA, CDR2 YSLEER. The length of the CDR3 is 14 residues. Trimming removed 3 bases at V and 2 bases at J, with 9 bases between. The CDR3 here is CASSHDSNTDTQYF. The CDR3 DNA is TGCGCCAGCAGCCACGACAGTAACACAGATACGCAGTATTTT.

The rearrangement joins TRBV29-1 to TRBJ2-5, with no clear D. Germline loops: CDR1 SQVTM, CDR2 ANQGSEA. V gave up 7 bases and J gave up 2 bases, with 14 bases separating them. This CDR3 comprises 13 residues. The DNA for the CDR3 is TGCAGCGCTGAGGCCGCCGAACAAGAGACCCAGTACTTC. Translating gives CSAEAAEQETQYF.

The rearrangement links TRBV30 to TRBJ1-4, with D uncertain. Germline V gene data show CDR1 as GTSNPN and CDR2 as SVGIG (reference sequence). This CDR3 spans 18 amino acids. Trimming took off 0 bases at V and 7 bases at J, with 24 bases between the two ends. Here the CDR3 reads CAWSVSAVNKPTGEKLFF. The CDR3 DNA follows: TGTGCCTGGAGTGTATCCGCAGTAAACAAACCAACGGGTGAAAAACTGTTTTTT.

The chain combines TRBV13 with TRBJ1-1; no clear D gene. The CDR3 covers 15 residues. Between the trimmed V and J ends, which lost 5 bases and 0 bases, there was a span of 13 bases. Per germline, CDR1 PRHDT and CDR2 FYEKMQ (reference sequence). The CDR3 DNA follows: TGTGCCAGCAGCCCCCGAGCGGCCGTGAACACTGAAGCTTTCTTT. Translating it yields CASSPRAAVNTEAFF.

The chain carries TRBV7-9 and TRBJ1-2; D gene uncertain. CDR1 is SEHNR, CDR2 FQNEAQ, per germline (reference sequence). The CDR3 has 10 residues. The germline V and J ends were trimmed by 8 bases and 8 bases, with 9 bases remaining between them. The CDR3 is CASQSGGYTF. In DNA, the CDR3 is TGTGCCAGCCAGTCCGGGGGCTACACCTTC. Full variable domain (remainder filled in from reference TRBV7-9 and TRBJ1-2): DTGVSQNPRHKITKRGQNVTFRCDPISEHNRLYWYRQTLGQGPEFLTYFQNEAQLEKSRLLSDRFSAERPKGSFSTLEIQRTEQGDSAMYLCASQSGGYTFGSGTRLTVV.

The V call is TRBV10-3, the J call TRBJ2-3; D is unresolved. CDR3 size: 14 residues. Looked up from germline, CDR1 is ENHRY and CDR2 is SYGVKD. V was clipped by 1 base and J by 1 base, with 6 bases between them. DNA of the CDR3: TGTGCCATCAGTGAGTTGGTCGGCACAGATACGCAGTATTTT. Translating gives CAISELVGTDTQYF.

This clone turned up a few times. V and J are TRBV29-1 and TRBJ2-2; perhaps TRBD1 as D (5 bases). This CDR3 has 15 amino acids. Germline loops: CDR1 SQVTM, CDR2 ANQGSEA. Trimming removed 2 bases from V and 4 bases from J, with 14 bases in between. CDR3 bases: TGCAGCGTTGAACCATTAGACAGATTCACCGGGGAGCTGTTTTTT. Its protein product is CSVEPLDRFTGELFF.